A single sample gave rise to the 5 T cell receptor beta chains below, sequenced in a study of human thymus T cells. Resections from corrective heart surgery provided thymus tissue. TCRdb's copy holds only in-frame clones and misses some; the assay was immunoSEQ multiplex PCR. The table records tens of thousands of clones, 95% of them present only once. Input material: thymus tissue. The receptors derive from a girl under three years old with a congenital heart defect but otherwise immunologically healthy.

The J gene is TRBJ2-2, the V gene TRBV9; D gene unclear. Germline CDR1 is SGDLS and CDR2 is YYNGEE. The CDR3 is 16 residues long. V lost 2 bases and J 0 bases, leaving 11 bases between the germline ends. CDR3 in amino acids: CASSVGRPANTGELFF. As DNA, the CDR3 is TGTGCCAGCAGCGTTGGCCGACCTGCGAACACCGGGGAGCTGTTTTTT.

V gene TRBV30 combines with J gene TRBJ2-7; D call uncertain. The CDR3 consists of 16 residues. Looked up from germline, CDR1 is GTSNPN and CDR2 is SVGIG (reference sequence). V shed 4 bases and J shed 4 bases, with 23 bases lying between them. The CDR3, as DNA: TGTGCCTGGACCGCCCCCGCCCACCTCAAGTGGTACGAGCAGTACTTC. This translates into CAWTAPAHLKWYEQYF. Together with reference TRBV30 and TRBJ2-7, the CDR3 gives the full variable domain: SQTIHQWPATLVQPVGSPLSLECTVEGTSNPNLYWYRQAAGRGLQLLFYSVGIGQISSEVPQNLSASRPQDRQFILSSKKLLLSDSGFYLCAWTAPAHLKWYEQYFGPGTRLTVT.

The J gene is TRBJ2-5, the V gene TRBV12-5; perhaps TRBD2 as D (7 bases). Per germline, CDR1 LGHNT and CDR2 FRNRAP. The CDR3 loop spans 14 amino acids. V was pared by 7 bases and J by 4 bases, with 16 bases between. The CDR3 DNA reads TGTGCTAGTGCCGCGGGGGCGGAAAGAGAGACCCAGTACTTC. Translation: CASAAGAERETQYF.

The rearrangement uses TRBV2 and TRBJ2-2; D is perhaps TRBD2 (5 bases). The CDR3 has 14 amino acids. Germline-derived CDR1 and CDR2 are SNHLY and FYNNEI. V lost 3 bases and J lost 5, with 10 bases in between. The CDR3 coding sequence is TGTGCCAGCAGTGACTGGTCGGGGACCGGGGAGCTGTTTTTT. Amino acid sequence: CASSDWSGTGELFF.

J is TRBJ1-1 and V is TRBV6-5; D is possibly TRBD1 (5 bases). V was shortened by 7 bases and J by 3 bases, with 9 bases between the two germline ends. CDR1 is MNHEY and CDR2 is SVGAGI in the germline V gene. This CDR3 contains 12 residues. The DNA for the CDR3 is TGTGCCAGCACCACGGGGGACACTGAAGCTTTCTTT. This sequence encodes CASTTGDTEAFF.